The clone carrying this T cell receptor beta chain has ten or more counts. V lost 1 base, J lost 3 bases, and 12 bases lay in between. Germline V gene sequence: CDR1 SGHVS, CDR2 FQNEAQ. CDR3 length: 15 amino acids. As it was prepared, the TCRbeta library received unique molecular identifiers. MiXCR was run by TCRdb on the PCR reads, yielding one entry per CDR3 protein. The sample has over 150,000 distinct CDR3 sequences, roughly 15% seen once. The sample originates from a study of T-cell reconstitution after alpha-beta-depleted transplantation in children. This receptor was obtained from a human donor who donated a stem cell graft to a child with acute lymphoblastic leukemia. This specimen consisted of PBMCs from the stem cell graft donor, obtained from the stem cell graft. The V gene is TRBV7-8, the J gene TRBJ1-1, with D uncertain. CDR3 region: CASSLGTGRDTEAFF. The CDR3 nucleotides are TGTGCCAGCAGCTTAGGGACGGGGAGGGACACTGAAGCTTTCTTT.